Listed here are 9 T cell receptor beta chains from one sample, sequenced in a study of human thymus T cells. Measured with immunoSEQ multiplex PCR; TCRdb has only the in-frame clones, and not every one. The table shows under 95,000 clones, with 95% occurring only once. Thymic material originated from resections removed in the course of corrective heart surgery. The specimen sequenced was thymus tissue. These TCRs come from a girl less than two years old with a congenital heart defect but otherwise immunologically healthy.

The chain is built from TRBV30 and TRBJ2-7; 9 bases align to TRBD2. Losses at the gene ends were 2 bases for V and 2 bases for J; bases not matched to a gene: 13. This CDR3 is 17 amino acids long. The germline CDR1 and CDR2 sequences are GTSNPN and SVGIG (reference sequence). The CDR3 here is CAWSRGSEREEAYEQYF. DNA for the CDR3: TGTGCCTGGAGTCGGGGTTCCGAGCGGGAGGAAGCCTACGAGCAGTACTTC.

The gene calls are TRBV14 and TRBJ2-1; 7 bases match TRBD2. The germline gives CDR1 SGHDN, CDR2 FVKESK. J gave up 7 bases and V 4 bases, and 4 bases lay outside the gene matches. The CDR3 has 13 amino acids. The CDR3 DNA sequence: TGTGCCAGCAGCCCACACGGGGGGAATGAGCAGTTCTTC. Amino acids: CASSPHGGNEQFF. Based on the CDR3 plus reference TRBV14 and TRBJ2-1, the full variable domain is EAGVTQFPSHSVIEKGQTVTLRCDPISGHDNLYWYRRVMGKEIKFLLHFVKESKQDESGMPNNRFLAERTGGTYSTLKVQPAELEDSGVYFCASSPHGGNEQFFGPGTRLTVL.

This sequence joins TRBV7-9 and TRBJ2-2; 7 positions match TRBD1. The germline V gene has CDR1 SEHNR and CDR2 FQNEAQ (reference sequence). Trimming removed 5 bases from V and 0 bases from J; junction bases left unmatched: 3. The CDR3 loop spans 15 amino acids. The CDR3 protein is CASSEDRANTGELFF. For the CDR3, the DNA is TGTGCCAGCAGCGAAGACAGGGCGAACACCGGGGAGCTGTTTTTT. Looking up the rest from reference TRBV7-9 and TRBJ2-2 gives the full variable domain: DTGVSQNPRHKITKRGQNVTFRCDPISEHNRLYWYRQTLGQGPEFLTYFQNEAQLEKSRLLSDRFSAERPKGSFSTLEIQRTEQGDSAMYLCASSEDRANTGELFFGEGSRLTVL.

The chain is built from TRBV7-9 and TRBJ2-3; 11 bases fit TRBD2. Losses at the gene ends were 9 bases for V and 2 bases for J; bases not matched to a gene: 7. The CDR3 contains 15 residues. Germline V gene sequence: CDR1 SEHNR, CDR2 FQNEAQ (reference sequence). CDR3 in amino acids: CASLRLAGPTDTQYF. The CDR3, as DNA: TGTGCCAGTTTACGACTAGCGGGACCCACAGATACGCAGTATTTT. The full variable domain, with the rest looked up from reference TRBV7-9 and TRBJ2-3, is DTGVSQNPRHKITKRGQNVTFRCDPISEHNRLYWYRQTLGQGPEFLTYFQNEAQLEKSRLLSDRFSAERPKGSFSTLEIQRTEQGDSAMYLCASLRLAGPTDTQYFGPGTRLTVL.

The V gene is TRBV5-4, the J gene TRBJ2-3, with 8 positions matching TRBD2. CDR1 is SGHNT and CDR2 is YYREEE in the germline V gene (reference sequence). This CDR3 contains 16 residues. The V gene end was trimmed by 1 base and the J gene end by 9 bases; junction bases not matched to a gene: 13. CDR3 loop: CASSLLGTRDPGTQYF. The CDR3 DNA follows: TGTGCCAGCAGCTTGCTAGGGACTAGGGATCCAGGGACGCAGTATTTT.

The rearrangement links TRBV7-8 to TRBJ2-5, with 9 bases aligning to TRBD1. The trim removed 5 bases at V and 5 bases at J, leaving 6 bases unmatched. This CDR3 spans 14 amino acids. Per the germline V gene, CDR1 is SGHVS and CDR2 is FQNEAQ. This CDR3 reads CASSPGQGGETQYF. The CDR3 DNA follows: TGTGCCAGCAGCCCGGGACAGGGAGGGGAGACCCAGTACTTC.

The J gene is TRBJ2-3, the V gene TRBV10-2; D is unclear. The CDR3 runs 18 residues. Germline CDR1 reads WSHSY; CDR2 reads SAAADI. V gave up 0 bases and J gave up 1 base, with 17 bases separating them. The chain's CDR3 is CASSESPSPPVGTDTQYF. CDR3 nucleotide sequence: TGCGCCAGCAGTGAGTCCCCATCACCCCCGGTTGGCACAGATACGCAGTATTTT.

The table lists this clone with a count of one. The CDR3 sequence: CASSRTGFSGANVLTF. Written as DNA, the CDR3 is TGTGCCAGCTCACGGACAGGTTTCTCTGGGGCCAACGTCCTGACTTTC. The V gene is TRBV5-4, the J gene TRBJ2-6, with TRBD1 matching 7 bases. This CDR3 is 16 amino acids long. J was trimmed by 0 bases and V by 7 bases; bases with no gene match: 7. From germline, CDR1 is SGHNT and CDR2 YYREEE (reference sequence).

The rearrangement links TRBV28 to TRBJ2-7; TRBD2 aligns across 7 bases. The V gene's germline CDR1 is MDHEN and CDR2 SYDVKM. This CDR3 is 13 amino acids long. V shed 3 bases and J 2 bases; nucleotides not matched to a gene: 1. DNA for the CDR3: TGTGCCAGCAGTTTCGGGAGGACCTACGAGCAGTACTTC. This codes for CASSFGRTYEQYF.